A selection of T cell receptor beta chains follows, all from one sample in a study of T cells expressing NK-cell markers. TCRdb re-called the 5' RACE reads; every CDR3 protein appears as one record, without DNA. The listing records under 500,000 distinct CDR3 sequences. The material sequenced was blood T cells: a sorted CD56 or NKG2C T cell subset, CD4+ or CD8+ T cells, or bulk PBMC T cells (not recorded which). Receptors originate from a woman aged 18 to 75 in good health. Both conserved end residues are part of each CDR3. Each record gives: J gene, V gene, CDR3 protein.

TRBJ1-3 TRBV20-1 CSAPDRRSGNTIYF
TRBJ2-3 TRBV18 CASSPPGRSTSTDTQYF
TRBJ1-2 TRBV20-1 CSARGSGTGEDYGYTF
TRBJ2-7 TRBV28 CASSTGLAPTYEQYF
TRBJ2-5 TRBV10-3 CAISNAGGEETQYF
TRBJ2-3 TRBV5-4 CASSFSEVTDTQYF
TRBJ2-5 TRBV28 CASSFLQSLPTQYF
TRBJ1-1 TRBV29-1 CSVDRLGGDTSEAFF
TRBJ2-1 TRBV20-1 CSAPGVSYNEQFF
TRBJ2-1 TRBV12-3/TRBV12-4 CASSTGTKHNEQFF
TRBJ2-7 TRBV18 CASSPEREVGEQYF
TRBJ2-3 TRBV12-5 CASGLVQGSGRVTDTQYF
TRBJ1-4 TRBV7-2 CASSLVASNEKLFF
TRBJ1-6 TRBV19 CASMVGAYRNSPLHF
TRBJ2-7 TRBV7-2 CASSPPGGYEQYF
TRBJ2-1 TRBV29-1 CSVERRTGWNEQFF
TRBJ2-4 TRBV7-9 CASSLAEANIQYF
TRBJ2-2 TRBV24-1 CATSDPTGTGGSGELFF
TRBJ2-7 TRBV28 CASSYSGYPPYEQYF
TRBJ2-6 TRBV4-2 CASSQEPDPGANVLTF
TRBJ1-6 TRBV5-6 CASSLWGANSPLHF
TRBJ1-5 TRBV20-1 CSARAAGGQPQHF
TRBJ1-2 TRBV5-6 CASSFRTGGSHYGYTF
TRBJ2-3 TRBV29-1 CSVEGAPRRPTDTQYF
TRBJ2-5 TRBV7-2 CASSLALGGGETQYF
TRBJ2-6 TRBV12-3/TRBV12-4 CASSLVGSGANVLTF
TRBJ2-1 TRBV11-3 CASSNAPSLSGGYEQFF
TRBJ1-4 TRBV5-1 CASSPGPFEKLFF
TRBJ2-1 TRBV4-3 CASSQVYGLKEGNEQFF
TRBJ1-3 TRBV5-1 CASSLNAAGNTIYF
TRBJ2-1 TRBV11-2 CASSPRTSGYYNEQFF
TRBJ2-3 TRBV29-1 CSGTRGADTQYF
TRBJ2-6 TRBV12-3/TRBV12-4 CASSPKTGRVSGANVLTF
TRBJ2-1 TRBV9 CASSTITRTSGAYNEQFF
TRBJ2-5 TRBV12-3/TRBV12-4 CASSLAPHQAIQETQYF
TRBJ2-1 TRBV7-9 CASSLAQGAGTEQFF
TRBJ2-6 TRBV3-1 CASRLTGGISGANVLTF
TRBJ2-7 TRBV28 CASSLSRGGTGHYEQYF
TRBJ1-5 TRBV7-2 CASSRSGTDSNQPQHF
TRBJ2-1 TRBV6-1 CASSDDRGLGSFNEQFF
TRBJ1-2 TRBV7-8 CASSFGGSGGYTF
TRBJ2-7 TRBV20-1 CSARDNYEQYF
TRBJ2-1 TRBV5-1 CASSFGTTTFRNEQFF
TRBJ1-5 TRBV20-1 CSARDPQRDGNQPQHF
TRBJ2-1 TRBV11-2 CASSLIALAGDEQFF
TRBJ2-1 TRBV5-4 CASSLSAGILYNEQFF
TRBJ2-2 TRBV4-3 CASSQEGRGAGELFF
TRBJ2-4 TRBV7-2 CASSLWALRNIQYF
TRBJ2-7 TRBV28 CASSWTGDEQYF
TRBJ2-5 TRBV18 CASSPENRQETQYF
TRBJ2-2 TRBV6-2/TRBV6-3 CASGLLNKGELFF
TRBJ2-2 TRBV7-9 CASSDGRGELFF
TRBJ2-7 TRBV5-4 CASRRTGSDEQYF